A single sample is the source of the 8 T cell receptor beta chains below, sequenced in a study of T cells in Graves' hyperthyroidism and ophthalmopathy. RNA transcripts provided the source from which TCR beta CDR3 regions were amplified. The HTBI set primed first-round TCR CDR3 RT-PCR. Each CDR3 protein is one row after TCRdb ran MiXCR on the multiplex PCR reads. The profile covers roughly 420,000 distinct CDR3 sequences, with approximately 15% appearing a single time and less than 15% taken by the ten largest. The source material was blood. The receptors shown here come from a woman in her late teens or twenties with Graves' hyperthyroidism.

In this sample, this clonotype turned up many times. The CDR3 nucleotides are TGTGCCATCGGGCTGCGGGATAACACTGAAGCTTTCTTT. Its protein is CAIGLRDNTEAFF. This sequence joins TRBV10-3 and TRBJ1-1; D not certain. Deletions cut 8 bases from V and 2 bases from J, with 12 bases between. Germline CDR1 reads ENHRY; CDR2 reads SYGVKD. This CDR3 has 13 residues.

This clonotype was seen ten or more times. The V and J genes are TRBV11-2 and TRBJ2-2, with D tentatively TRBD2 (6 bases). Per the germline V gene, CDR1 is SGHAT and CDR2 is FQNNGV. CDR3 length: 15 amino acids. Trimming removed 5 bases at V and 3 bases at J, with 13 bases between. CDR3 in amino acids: CASSRDSGYTGELFF. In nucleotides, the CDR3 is TGTGCCAGCAGCCGGGACTCCGGGTACACCGGGGAGCTGTTTTTT.

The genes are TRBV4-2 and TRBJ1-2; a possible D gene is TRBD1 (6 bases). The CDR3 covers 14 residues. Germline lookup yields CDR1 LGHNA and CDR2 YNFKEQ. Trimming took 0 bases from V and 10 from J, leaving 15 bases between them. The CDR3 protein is CASSQDLGQGVYTF. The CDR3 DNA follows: TGTGCCAGCAGCCAAGATCTGGGACAAGGGGTCTACACCTTC.

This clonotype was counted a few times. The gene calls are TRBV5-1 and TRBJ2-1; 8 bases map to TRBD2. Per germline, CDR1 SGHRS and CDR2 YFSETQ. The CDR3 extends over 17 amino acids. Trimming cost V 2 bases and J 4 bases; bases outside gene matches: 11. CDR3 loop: CASSLTVGTRAYNEQFF. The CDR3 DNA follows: TGCGCCAGCAGCTTAACAGTCGGGACTAGGGCTTACAATGAGCAGTTCTTC.

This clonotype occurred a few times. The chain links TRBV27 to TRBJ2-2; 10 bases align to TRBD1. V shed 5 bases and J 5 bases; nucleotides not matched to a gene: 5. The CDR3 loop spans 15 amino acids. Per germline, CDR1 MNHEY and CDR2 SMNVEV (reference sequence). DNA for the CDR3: TGTGCCAGCAGTCAAGGGACAGGGGTGACCGGGGAGCTGTTTTTT. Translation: CASSQGTGVTGELFF.

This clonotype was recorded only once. The CDR3 bases are TGTGCCAGCACAAGACAGGGGGGGACCACCTACGAGCAGTACTTC. Translated, it gives CASTRQGGTTYEQYF. The chain is built from TRBV28 and TRBJ2-7, with 9 nucleotides matching TRBD1. Trimming took 7 bases from V and 2 from J; bases not matched to a gene: 9. Germline CDR1 MDHEN, CDR2 SYDVKM. The length of the CDR3 is 15 residues.

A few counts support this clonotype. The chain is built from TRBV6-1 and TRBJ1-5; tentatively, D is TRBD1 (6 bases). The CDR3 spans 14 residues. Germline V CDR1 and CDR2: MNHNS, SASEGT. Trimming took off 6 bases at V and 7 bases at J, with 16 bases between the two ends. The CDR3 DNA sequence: TGTGCCAGCAGAGAGACAGGAATGAACCAGCCCCAGCATTTT. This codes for CASRETGMNQPQHF.

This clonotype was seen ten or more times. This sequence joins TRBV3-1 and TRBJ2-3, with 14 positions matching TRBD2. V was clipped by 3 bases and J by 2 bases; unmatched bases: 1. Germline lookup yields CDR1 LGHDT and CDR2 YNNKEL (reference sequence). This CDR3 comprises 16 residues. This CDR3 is CASSQGLAGVTDTQYF. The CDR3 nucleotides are TGTGCCAGCAGCCAGGGACTAGCGGGGGTCACAGATACGCAGTATTTT.